This record concerns one T cell receptor (beta chain) sequence. This clone was detected only a few times. Its binding antigen is unknown. No much larger clone is present one base from it, and per-base qualities are unavailable. The CDR3 spans 15 residues, from the cysteine through the phenylalanine. The DNA shown is the 45-base CDR3, in frame from base 1. V has 3 bases trimmed and J has 2 bases trimmed; junction bases matching no gene number 3. CDR1 and CDR2 are read off the germline V gene (reference sequence) as SEHNR and FQNEAQ. At diagnosis, tumor, uninvolved tumor-adjacent lung and peripheral blood were collected and then preserved as a mix of FFPE and fresh-frozen material. For TCR repertoire profiling, blood samples were analyzed as peripheral blood mononuclear cells. This entry comes from a study of T cells in localized non-small cell lung cancer (dated by TCRdb to about 2020). At the level of the whole study: The study analyzed T cell repertoires of 200 to 300 early-stage NSCLC patients, comparing tumors and uninvolved tumor-adjacent lungs. The cohort consisted of 236 treatment-naive NSCLC patients whose localized lung tumors had been resected. NSCLC patients had a mean age of approximately 72 years, and 120 to 150 were male and about a hundred female. Results the study describes overall, beyond this receptor: Of the top 100 tumor clones, a median of approximately 60 were detected in paired uninvolved adjacent lung; 28 were also among that lung's top 100. Because the study design was exploratory, TCR variables were selected using unadjusted p-values without false-discovery rate correction. Multi-region tumor sequencing was not performed, so intratumor heterogeneity could not be excluded. Uninvolved tumor-adjacent lung showed the highest T cell clonality, higher than tumor, which suggests more focused antigenic responses in the adjacent lung. Higher blood T cell density associated with longer overall survival, while higher adjacent-lung clonality associated with shorter survival.

The immunoSEQ Assay was used to sequence TCR beta CDR3 regions from DNA. The paper's data handling went like this. T cell density was computed as TCR beta template counts normalized to usable DNA estimated by amplifying housekeeping genes. The preseqR package was used to estimate richness by extrapolating to 400,000 templates for PBMC samples and to 120,000 templates for tissue samples. Clonality was defined by subtracting Pielou's evenness from one. Tissue-enriched TCRs were identified by differential abundance testing using productive amino-acid clonotypes, minimum total count 5 and alpha 0.1. The Jaccard Index and the Morisita Overlap Index were used to quantify repertoire overlap between compartments. GLIPH grouped TCR beta CDR3s together with public tetramer-defined viral CDR3s, and a viral motif had to include at least three viral sequences and show V-gene enrichment. Sourced from immuneACCESS, this table was stored by TCRdb with only in-frame sequences that have V and J called. A share of the clones is absent; for the studies checked, an unresolved V gene accounts for under half, and the remainder has no known explanation. Clonal size and the V and J genes are those of that table, whereas D and trimming came from the DNA. The sample table lists over 70,000 clones, just over 90% of them with a count of one. Over 4% of the sample is in the top ten clones.

The sequence links TRBV7-9 to TRBJ2-3; 9 junctional bases match TRBD2. The sequencing here drew on PBMCs, taken before any cancer treatment. The TCR originated in a woman aged 40-69 years with stage II squamous cell lung carcinoma. The CDR3 protein: CASSLSSGVTDTQYF. The base sequence is TGTGCCAGCAGCTTGTCTAGCGGGGTCACAGATACGCAGTATTTT.